The sequence of this T cell receptor beta chain was determined in a study of blood T cell repertoires in COVID-19. The V gene's germline CDR1 is SGHVS and CDR2 FNYEAQ. The CDR3 is 16 residues long. The junction had 9 bases not matched to a gene; V was cut back by 5 bases and J by 2 bases. TCRdb's copy holds only in-frame clones and misses some; the assay was immunoSEQ multiplex PCR. The table has about 160,000 clones, 65% to 90% seen once. The sequence was obtained from a woman aged 40 to 50 with COVID-19, enrolled during active disease. The specimen was peripheral blood. The chain couples TRBV7-6 to TRBJ2-7; 10 bases fit TRBD2. The CDR3 region has the DNA TGTGCCAGCAGCACAACACGGACTAGCGGAACCTACGAGCAGTACTTC. Translating it yields CASSTTRTSGTYEQYF.